These T cell receptor beta chains were read from a single sample in a study of identical twins. From the 5' RACE reads, TCRdb called clonotypes with MiXCR, one entry per CDR3 protein. The sample yields roughly 690,000 distinct CDR3 sequences, around 20% seen once. In addition, the sample was reused for a study of T cells expressing NK-cell markers.

Sequencing input: PBMCs. All receptors derive from a woman aged 18 to 35 in good health. Each CDR3 is given with its conserved first and last residue. D genes are given only for firm matches. Clone sizes are given selectively: once, few, many, or a class where the clone is expanded.

CDR3 protein | CDR3 DNA | clone size | J gene | V gene | D gene
CASSTWMQGQQPQHF | TGTGCCAGCAGCACTTGGATGCAGGGACAACAGCCCCAGCATTTT | - | TRBJ1-5 | TRBV5-8 | -
CASSPAGVGTQYF | TGCGCCAGCAGTCCAGCGGGGGTCGGGACGCAGTATTTT | - | TRBJ2-3 | TRBV10-2 | TRBD2
CASSSLFGGGIHIQYF | TGTGCCAGCAGTTCCCTTTTTGGGGGAGGGATTCACATTCAGTACTTC | many | TRBJ2-4 | TRBV12-3/TRBV12-4 | TRBD2
CASSLEASLATQYF | TGTGCCAGCAGCTTAGAGGCTAGCCTGGCTACGCAGTATTTT | - | TRBJ2-3 | TRBV7-2 | -
CAWRSSGRNIQYF | TGTGCCTGGAGGTCTAGCGGGAGAAACATTCAGTACTTC | - | TRBJ2-4 | TRBV30 | TRBD2
CASSDGHRRREQFF | TGTGCCAGCAGCGATGGGCATCGGCGGCGTGAGCAGTTCTTC | few | TRBJ2-1 | TRBV11-2 | -
CASSPKLAGPSDTQYF | TGTGCCAGCAGCCCGAAACTAGCGGGCCCATCTGATACGCAGTATTTT | - | TRBJ2-3 | TRBV5-4 | TRBD2
CASSFEGRASPLHF | TGTGCCAGCAGTTTCGAGGGCCGGGCTTCACCCCTCCACTTT | few | TRBJ1-6 | TRBV12-3/TRBV12-4 | -
CASSTKGDNQPQHF | TGTGCCAGCAGTACTAAGGGGGACAATCAGCCCCAGCATTTT | - | TRBJ1-5 | TRBV27 | -
CASSVYLGDTQYF | TGTGCCAGCAGCGTCTATCTGGGGGATACGCAGTATTTT | - | TRBJ2-3 | TRBV5-8 | -
CSARGGQGGWDNQPQHF | TGCAGTGCTAGAGGAGGACAGGGGGGATGGGACAATCAGCCCCAGCATTTT | - | TRBJ1-5 | TRBV20-1 | TRBD1
CATRTVGYNEQFF | TGTGCCACAAGGACGGTAGGATACAATGAGCAGTTCTTC | few | TRBJ2-1 | TRBV6-1 | -
CASSATSGLSYEQYF | TGTGCCAGCAGTGCTACTAGCGGATTATCCTACGAGCAGTACTTC | many | TRBJ2-7 | TRBV25-1 | TRBD2
CASRSEFLNEQYF | TGTGCCAGTAGGTCAGAGTTCCTGAACGAGCAGTACTTC | once | TRBJ2-7 | TRBV19 | -
CASSESVAGVGYTF | TGCGCCAGCAGTGAGTCGGTGGCAGGGGTTGGCTACACCTTC | few | TRBJ1-2 | TRBV10-2 | -
CASSEYSTPTDTQYF | TGTGCCAGCAGTGAATATTCGACGCCCACAGATACGCAGTATTTT | - | TRBJ2-3 | TRBV6-4 | -
CSVRRLADYEQYF | TGCAGTGTTAGAAGACTAGCTGACTACGAGCAGTACTTC | many | TRBJ2-7 | TRBV20-1 | TRBD2
CATSRGDISYEQYF | TGTGCCACCAGCAGGGGGGACATCTCCTACGAGCAGTACTTC | - | TRBJ2-7 | TRBV15 | -
CATAGLEYNEQFF | TGTGCCACGGCGGGACTAGAGTACAATGAGCAGTTCTTC | - | TRBJ2-1 | TRBV10-3 | TRBD2
CASSLGLAVGPEQFF | TGTGCCAGCAGCTTAGGACTAGCGGTTGGTCCTGAGCAGTTCTTC | - | TRBJ2-1 | TRBV5-5 | TRBD2
CASSITGGSTDTQYF | TGTGCCAGCAGTATTACAGGGGGCAGCACAGATACGCAGTATTTT | - | TRBJ2-3 | TRBV6-1 | TRBD1
CASSLYDYEQYF | TGTGCCAGCAGCCTTTACGACTACGAGCAGTACTTC | few | TRBJ2-7 | TRBV6-6 | -
CASRGPLLNTIYF | TGTGCCAGCAGGGGCCCTCTACTAAACACCATATATTTT | few | TRBJ1-3 | TRBV25-1 | -
CASRETGVRNSPLHF | TGTGCCAGCAGGGAGACAGGGGTGCGAAATTCACCCCTCCACTTT | few | TRBJ1-6 | TRBV2 | TRBD1
CAWSEGDEQFF | TGTGCCTGGAGTGAGGGCGATGAGCAGTTCTTC | few | TRBJ2-1 | TRBV30 | -
CSALLGQETQYF | TGCAGTGCTCTACTAGGCCAAGAGACCCAGTACTTC | - | TRBJ2-5 | TRBV20-1 | -
CATGAANTGELFF | TGTGCCACCGGGGCCGCGAACACCGGGGAGCTGTTTTTT | few | TRBJ2-2 | TRBV15 | -
CSPRRSSGPDTQYF | TGCAGCCCGCGGCGGAGTAGCGGCCCAGATACGCAGTATTTT | - | TRBJ2-3 | TRBV20-1 | -
CAWRLASPYEQYF | TGTGCCTGGAGGCTAGCGTCCCCCTACGAGCAGTACTTC | - | TRBJ2-7 | TRBV30 | -
CASNIRAGNTEAFF | TGCGCCAGCAACATCAGGGCCGGAAACACTGAAGCTTTCTTT | many | TRBJ1-1 | TRBV5-1 | -
CASRDVAGTGNEQFF | TGCGCCAGCAGGGATGTAGCGGGAACGGGGAATGAGCAGTTCTTC | few | TRBJ2-1 | TRBV5-1 | TRBD2
CAIRQGDEQYF | TGTGCCATCAGGCAGGGGGACGAGCAGTACTTC | - | TRBJ2-7 | TRBV10-3 | TRBD1
CSARVRSDYGYTF | TGCAGTGCTAGAGTCAGGAGTGACTATGGCTACACCTTC | - | TRBJ1-2 | TRBV20-1 | -
CATGDADTQYF | TGCGCTACGGGGGACGCAGATACGCAGTATTTT | - | TRBJ2-3 | TRBV3-1 | -
CASSPVLSYEQYF | TGTGCCAGCAGCCCTGTGCTCTCCTACGAGCAGTACTTC | - | TRBJ2-7 | TRBV12-3/TRBV12-4 | -
CASSVGGGGYTDTQYF | TGCGCCAGCAGCGTCGGGGGCGGGGGATACACAGATACGCAGTATTTT | - | TRBJ2-3 | TRBV5-1 | -
CSVAARSSSYNEQFF | TGCAGCGTTGCTGCGCGTTCGAGCTCCTACAATGAGCAGTTCTTC | many | TRBJ2-1 | TRBV29-1 | -
CASSDSTGADTQYF | TGTGCCAGCAGTGACTCGACGGGGGCAGATACGCAGTATTTT | - | TRBJ2-3 | TRBV6-4 | -
CASTPGLALTDTQYF | TGTGCCAGCACCCCTGGACTAGCGTTGACAGATACGCAGTATTTT | - | TRBJ2-3 | TRBV7-9 | TRBD2
CSALRTSGSDEQYF | TGCAGTGCTCTCCGGACTAGCGGGAGTGACGAGCAGTACTTC | few | TRBJ2-7 | TRBV20-1 | TRBD2
CASSLVLGQTWTEAFF | TGTGCTAGTAGTTTGGTACTGGGACAGACGTGGACTGAAGCTTTCTTT | once | TRBJ1-1 | TRBV12-5 | TRBD1
CASKRTSGVSSYNEQFF | TGTGCCAGCAAACGGACTAGCGGGGTCAGCTCCTACAATGAGCAGTTCTTC | few | TRBJ2-1 | TRBV12-3/TRBV12-4 | TRBD2
CASRGQGEGFNAFF | TGTGCCAGCAGGGGACAGGGGGAGGGGTTTAACGCTTTCTTT | many | TRBJ1-1 | TRBV12-3/TRBV12-4 | TRBD1
CASSLVASRLFF | TGTGCCAGCAGCTTAGTCGCTAGCAGGTTGTTCTTC | - | TRBJ2-1 | TRBV7-2 | -
CASGQSSYNEQFF | TGTGCCAGCGGCCAGAGCTCCTACAATGAGCAGTTCTTC | - | TRBJ2-1 | TRBV28 | -
CSVEPAGTGDEQFF | TGCAGCGTTGAACCGGCAGGGACCGGCGATGAGCAGTTCTTC | - | TRBJ2-1 | TRBV29-1 | -
CASSQEQGVIGEQYF | TGCGCCAGCAGCCAAGAACAGGGGGTTATCGGCGAGCAGTACTTC | few | TRBJ2-7 | TRBV4-3 | TRBD1
CASSGRNSNQPQHF | TGTGCCAGCAGCGGACGGAATAGCAATCAGCCCCAGCATTTT | few | TRBJ1-5 | TRBV6-1 | -